Listed below are T cell receptor beta chains from one sample, sequenced in a study of T cell changes during pregnancy in multiple sclerosis. Data came from immunoSEQ multiplex PCR; TCRdb stores just in-frame clones and leaves some out. The data hold 20,000 to 30,000 clones, with more than 75% observed a single time. Specimen: CD4+ T cells from peripheral blood mononuclear cells, collected in the second trimester of pregnancy. These receptors were taken from a female donor in good health, enrolled as a control in a pregnancy study. Each CDR3 is given with its conserved first and last residue. The order of the fields is J gene, CDR3 length, V gene, D gene, clone size, CDR3 DNA, CDR3 protein. D genes are given only for firm matches. Clone size is stated in some rows and not others, as once, few, many or a class when expanded.

TRBJ2-1 13 TRBV28 NA few TGTGCCAGCAGTGTACAGGGCGCCGATGAGCAGTTCTTC CASSVQGADEQFF
TRBJ1-6 14 TRBV27 NA NA TGTGCCAGCAGTGGGGGCCTCACCCCCTCACCCCTCCACTTT CASSGGLTPSPLHF
TRBJ1-3 14 TRBV6-5 TRBD1 NA TGTGCCAGCAGACCGACAGGGGCTGGAAACACCATATATTTT CASRPTGAGNTIYF
TRBJ1-5 12 TRBV7-2 NA NA TGTGCCAGCAGCTCCTCCAGTCAGCCCCAGCATTTT CASSSSSQPQHF
TRBJ1-2 15 TRBV7-2 NA NA TGTGCCAGCAGCTTAGACAGACAGGCCGGATATGGCTACACCTTC CASSLDRQAGYGYTF
TRBJ2-3 15 TRBV25-1 NA NA TGTGCCAGCAGTGAACACGAAACAGACACAGATACGCAGTATTTT CASSEHETDTDTQYF
TRBJ1-5 15 TRBV18 TRBD1 NA TGTGCCAGCTCACCGGAGACAGGGAACAATCAGCCCCAGCATTTT CASSPETGNNQPQHF
TRBJ2-1 16 TRBV19 TRBD2 NA TGTGCCAGTACCATACAGACTAGCGGGAGATCCAATGAGCAGTTCTTC CASTIQTSGRSNEQFF
TRBJ1-2 13 TRBV28 NA NA TGTGCCAGCATGGCAGGGGCCCGCTATGGCTACACCTTC CASMAGARYGYTF
TRBJ2-5 14 TRBV5-1 NA NA TGCGCCAGCAGCTTGGGGGACTACCAAGAGACCCAGTACTTC CASSLGDYQETQYF
TRBJ2-3 13 TRBV6-1 NA NA TGTGCCAGCCTAGGGGCGTACACAGATACGCAGTATTTT CASLGAYTDTQYF
TRBJ2-5 14 TRBV7-2 NA NA TGTGCCAGCAGCTGGGTCGGGTATGAAATGATCCAGTACTTC CASSWVGYEMIQYF
TRBJ1-3 21 TRBV4-2 NA NA TGTGCCAGCAGCCAAGAGACCACCGCCAGGGGCCTAATAAGCTCTGGAAACACCATATATTTT CASSQETTARGLISSGNTIYF
TRBJ2-7 18 TRBV5-1 TRBD1 NA TGCGCCAGCAGCTTGGATGGCTTAGGACAGGGTAGAATGAACGAGCAGTACTTC CASSLDGLGQGRMNEQYF
TRBJ1-4 16 TRBV4-3 NA once TGCGCCAGCAGCCAAGATACCCAGGGGACTAATGAAAAACTGTTTTTT CASSQDTQGTNEKLFF
TRBJ2-5 16 TRBV4-2 TRBD2 NA TGTGCCAGCAGCCAAGATGAGCGGGGGCACCAAGAGACCCAGTACTTC CASSQDERGHQETQYF
TRBJ2-7 12 TRBV30 TRBD2 NA TGTGCCTGGACTAGCGGGAAAGGCGAGCAGTACTTC CAWTSGKGEQYF
TRBJ2-6 18 TRBV15 NA NA TGTGCCACCAGCAGAGATTTACCGGGGAACTCTGGGGCCAACGTCCTGACTTTC CATSRDLPGNSGANVLTF
TRBJ2-2 16 TRBV11-2 TRBD2 NA TGTGCCAGCAGCCGTAGCGGGAGGACGAACACCGGGGAGCTGTTTTTT CASSRSGRTNTGELFF
TRBJ2-7 15 TRBV28 NA NA TGTGCCAGCAGTTTAGGGCTAGCGAACTCCTACGAGCAGTACTTC CASSLGLANSYEQYF
TRBJ2-5 15 TRBV30 TRBD1 NA TGTGCCTGGAGTCCCCGGGACAGGGGAGGGGAGACCCAGTACTTC CAWSPRDRGGETQYF
TRBJ2-5 15 TRBV5-1 NA NA TGCGCCAGCAGCGCGGCCGGGACATTACAAGAGACCCAGTACTTC CASSAAGTLQETQYF
TRBJ1-3 14 TRBV4-2 NA NA TGTGCCAGCACCACAGGGACCACTGGAAACACCATATATTTT CASTTGTTGNTIYF
TRBJ1-4 13 TRBV5-1 NA few TGCGCCAGCAGCGAGGACAGCGGAGAAAAACTGTTTTTT CASSEDSGEKLFF
TRBJ1-2 15 TRBV18 TRBD1 once TGTGCCAGCTCACCCGAGACAGGGGGTGTCTATGGCTACACCTTC CASSPETGGVYGYTF
TRBJ1-4 14 TRBV4-2 NA NA TGTGCCAGCCGGGGTGTCGCAACTAATGAAAAACTGTTTTTT CASRGVATNEKLFF
TRBJ1-2 14 TRBV5-4 NA NA TGTGCCAGCAGCCGACCCGCCGTCGAGGAGGGCTACACCTTC CASSRPAVEEGYTF
TRBJ2-5 15 TRBV7-3 TRBD1 NA TGTGCCAGCAGCTTAACGGGGGGACAGGGGGAGACCCAGTACTTC CASSLTGGQGETQYF
TRBJ2-7 14 TRBV7-2 TRBD1 NA TGTGCCAGCAGCTGGACAGGGGACCCCTACGAGCAGTACTTC CASSWTGDPYEQYF
TRBJ2-5 17 TRBV9 TRBD2 NA TGTGCCAGCAGCGTAGCTACGGGGGGACTGAGCCAAGAGACCCAGTACTTC CASSVATGGLSQETQYF
TRBJ2-3 15 TRBV11-3 NA NA TGTGCCAGCAGCTTGGGCAGGGAAAACACAGATACGCAGTATTTT CASSLGRENTDTQYF
TRBJ1-2 14 TRBV7-9 NA NA TGTGCCAGCAGCTACCCTACAGTTAACTATGGCTACACCTTC CASSYPTVNYGYTF
TRBJ1-2 15 TRBV6-1 TRBD1 few TGTGCCAGCAGTTCCGGGACAGGGGGCTTAGGGGGCTACACCTTC CASSSGTGGLGGYTF
TRBJ1-1 13 TRBV5-1 NA NA TGCGCCAGCAGCTTTCGGTTGAACACTGAAGCTTTCTTT CASSFRLNTEAFF
TRBJ2-1 16 TRBV9 TRBD2 once TGTGCCAGCAGCGCCTCGACTAGCGGGGGGGCAAAAGAGCAGTTCTTC CASSASTSGGAKEQFF
TRBJ2-1 14 TRBV25-1 TRBD2 NA TGTGCCAGCAGTCAGACTAGCGGATGGGGTGAGCAGTTCTTC CASSQTSGWGEQFF
TRBJ1-3 13 TRBV6-6 NA NA TGTGCCAGCATGGGACTGCAGGGAAACACCATATATTTT CASMGLQGNTIYF
TRBJ2-3 21 TRBV9 TRBD2 NA TGTGCCAGCCCCGGGGGGGGCCCGACTACCATAGCTAGGTACTTAGCAGATACGCAGTATTTT CASPGGGPTTIARYLADTQYF
TRBJ2-7 13 TRBV7-3 NA NA TGTGCCAGCTCCACGGGGGACTCCTACGAGCAGTACTTC CASSTGDSYEQYF
TRBJ2-7 15 TRBV4-2 TRBD1 NA TGTGCCAGCAGCCAATTAAGGGACAGGGGGAACGAGCAGTACTTC CASSQLRDRGNEQYF
TRBJ1-3 17 TRBV19 TRBD1 NA TGTGCCAGTAGTAGCCGGGACAGGTTACAACTTGGAAACACCATATATTTT CASSSRDRLQLGNTIYF
TRBJ1-1 15 TRBV11-1 NA NA TGTGCCAGCAGCTTGGCACAGGCTTTTAACCCTGAAGCTTTCTTT CASSLAQAFNPEAFF
TRBJ2-1 18 TRBV11-2 TRBD2 once TGTGCCAGCAGACGAATTAGCGGGGGGTCCAAACCCGCGGGTGAGCAGTTCTTC CASRRISGGSKPAGEQFF
TRBJ2-3 14 TRBV9 NA NA TGTGCCAGCAGCGTAAAGGGTCAGGGAAATACGCAGTATTTT CASSVKGQGNTQYF
TRBJ2-3 11 TRBV29-1 NA NA TGCAGCGTTTTGGCGGCAGATACGCAGTATTTT CSVLAADTQYF
TRBJ2-7 14 TRBV14 TRBD1 NA TGTGCCAGCAGCGGACAGGGGAGAGGCTACGAGCAGTACTTC CASSGQGRGYEQYF
TRBJ2-6 16 TRBV11-2 NA NA TGTGCCAGCAGCTTCTTAGGGGGCTCTGGGGCCAACGTCCTGACTTTC CASSFLGGSGANVLTF
TRBJ1-3 16 TRBV6-6 NA NA TGTGCCAGCAGCCCCAATGGGGGGGGAGTTGGAAACACCATATATTTT CASSPNGGGVGNTIYF
TRBJ1-2 17 TRBV4-3 TRBD1 few TGCGCCAGCAGCCAGTCGATACAGGGGGCGCGGGGCTATGGCTACACCTTC CASSQSIQGARGYGYTF
TRBJ2-7 19 TRBV21-1 NA NA TGTGCCAGCAGCAAAAGTAAGGAGGTTAGGGCAGGCGGCTCCTACGAGCAGTACTTC CASSKSKEVRAGGSYEQYF
TRBJ1-6 15 TRBV7-6 NA NA TGTGCCAGCAGCTTAGCGGCAGGGCCGAATTCACCCCTCCACTTT CASSLAAGPNSPLHF
TRBJ1-2 16 TRBV5-6 NA NA TGTGCCAGCAGCCCCCTACGTGTGGGCATGGACTATGGCTACACCTTC CASSPLRVGMDYGYTF
TRBJ1-6 14 TRBV10-3 TRBD1 few TGTGCCATCAAGGGACAGATCATCAATTCACCCCTCCACTTT CAIKGQIINSPLHF
TRBJ2-7 18 TRBV4-3 TRBD2 NA TGCGCCAGCAGCCACCGGACTAGCGGGGGACCTACTTTCTACGAGCAGTACTTC CASSHRTSGGPTFYEQYF
TRBJ2-2 14 TRBV4-3 NA NA TGCGCCAGCAGTTGGGGGGAGAACACCGGGGAGCTGTTTTTT CASSWGENTGELFF